This TCR beta chain is from a study of blood T cells in healthy people across ages. This clonotype appeared a few times. Its specificity is not known. The CDR3 sequence is 14 residues long. Trimming shortened V by 7 bases and J by 5 bases, and 17 bases separated the two germline ends. In germline, CDR1 is SQVTM, CDR2 ANQGSEA. Points from the study as a whole: Diversity was higher, and naive CD4+ cells more numerous, in long-lived donors than in aged donors.

With a J-beta primer mix and a sample-barcoded 5' primer, a second PCR ran 7 to 11 cycles. TCRdb processed the 5' RACE reads anew with MiXCR; each CDR3 protein has one entry. The table lists more than 700,000 distinct CDR3 sequences, less than 70% of them singletons. The sequencing input was blood. The clonotype was recovered from a man older than 75 in good health. V gene TRBV29-1 combines with J gene TRBJ1-4; D might be TRBD1 (6 bases). The CDR3 spells CSAAWGAWNEKLFF. In nucleotides, the CDR3 is TGCAGCGCCGCCTGGGGGGCATGGAATGAAAAACTGTTTTTT.